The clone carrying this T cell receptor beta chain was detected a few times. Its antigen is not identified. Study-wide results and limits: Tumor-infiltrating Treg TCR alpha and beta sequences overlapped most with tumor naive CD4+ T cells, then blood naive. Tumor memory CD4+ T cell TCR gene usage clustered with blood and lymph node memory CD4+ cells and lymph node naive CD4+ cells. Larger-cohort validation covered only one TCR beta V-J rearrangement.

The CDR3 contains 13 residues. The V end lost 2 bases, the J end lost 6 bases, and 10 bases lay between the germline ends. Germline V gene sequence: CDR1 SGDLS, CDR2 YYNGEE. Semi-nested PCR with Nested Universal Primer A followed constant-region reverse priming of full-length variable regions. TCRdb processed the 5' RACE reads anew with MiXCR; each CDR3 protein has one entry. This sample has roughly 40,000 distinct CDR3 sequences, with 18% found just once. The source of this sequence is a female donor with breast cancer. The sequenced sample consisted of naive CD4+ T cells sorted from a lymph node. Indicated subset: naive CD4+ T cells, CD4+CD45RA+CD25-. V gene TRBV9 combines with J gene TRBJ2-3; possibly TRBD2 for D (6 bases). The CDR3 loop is CASSVRGDDTQYF. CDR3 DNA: TGTGCCAGCAGCGTTCGCGGGGATGATACGCAGTATTTT.